The T cell receptor beta chain described here comes from a study of post-analysis software for immune sequencing data. Background on the study: Multiple sclerosis in the patients followed relapsing-remitting, secondary progressive and progressive-relapsing courses. Study results and caveats: The study found TRBV5-6, TRBV5-1 and TRBV20-1 among several TRBV segments more frequent in patients than controls.

This CDR3 has 14 residues. CDR1 and CDR2 (germline): SGHTA, FQGNSA. The ends were cut back, 2 bases at V and 5 bases at J, with 11 bases in the middle. This clonotype was seen at least ten times. Antigen specificity is unknown. Built from TCR beta cDNA, the libraries had unique molecular identifiers in them. TCRdb processed the PCR reads anew with MiXCR; each CDR3 protein has one entry. The repertoire includes about 770,000 distinct CDR3 sequences, more than 45% of them detected once, and 4.9% sits in the top ten. This TCR derives from a girl between 5 and 17 years old with multiple sclerosis. The sample comprised blood. The chain uses TRBV7-2 and TRBJ2-3; D ambiguous. CDR3 DNA sequence: TGTGCCAGCAGCTTATGGCCGGACGTAGATACGCAGTATTTT. This gives the protein CASSLWPDVDTQYF. The complete variable domain, with remaining parts taken from reference TRBV7-2 and TRBJ2-3, reads GAGVSQSPSNKVTEKGKDVELRCDPISGHTALYWYRQSLGQGLEFLIYFQGNSAPDKSGLPSDRFSAERTGGSVSTLTIQRTQQEDSAVYLCASSLWPDVDTQYFGPGTRLTVL.